Listed below are T cell receptor beta chains from one sample, sequenced in a study of blood T cell repertoires in COVID-19. The protocol was immunoSEQ multiplex PCR, while the TCRdb copy is restricted to in-frame clones and leaves out a portion. The data contain roughly 52,000 clones, about 82% of them singletons. Sample: peripheral blood. The receptors derive from an elderly woman with acute or convalescent COVID-19. CDR3s include the opening cysteine and the closing phenylalanine or tryptophan. Each record gives: J gene, clone size, D gene, V gene, CDR3 DNA, CDR3 protein. D genes are given only for firm matches. Clone size, where shown, is once, few, many, or a class for clones that have expanded.

j_gene: TRBJ2-2; abundance: medium-sized; d_gene: -; v_gene: TRBV11-3; CDR3nt: TGTGCCAGCAGCTCAGACAGGAACACCGGGGAGCTGTTTTTT; CDR3aa: CASSSDRNTGELFF
j_gene: TRBJ2-5; abundance: -; d_gene: TRBD1; v_gene: TRBV7-9; CDR3nt: TGTGCCAGCAGCTCCACCGGGACAGGGGTGGAGACCCAGTACTTC; CDR3aa: CASSSTGTGVETQYF
j_gene: TRBJ1-4; abundance: -; d_gene: -; v_gene: TRBV29-1; CDR3nt: TGCAGCGCCTCGACAGCTACTAATGAAAAACTGTTTTTT; CDR3aa: CSASTATNEKLFF
j_gene: TRBJ1-2; abundance: -; d_gene: -; v_gene: TRBV3-1/TRBV3-2; CDR3nt: TGTGCCAGCAGCCCCGGACAGACTAACTATGGCTACACCTTC; CDR3aa: CASSPGQTNYGYTF
j_gene: TRBJ1-5; abundance: -; d_gene: -; v_gene: TRBV10-3; CDR3nt: TGTGCCATCAGTGAGACCGACAGCCCTAATCAGCCCCAGCATTTT; CDR3aa: CAISETDSPNQPQHF
j_gene: TRBJ2-5; abundance: -; d_gene: -; v_gene: TRBV5-1; CDR3nt: TGCGCCAGCAGCCCCGGTGCTAGCGTGGAGACCCAGTACTTC; CDR3aa: CASSPGASVETQYF
j_gene: TRBJ1-6; abundance: -; d_gene: -; v_gene: TRBV6-2/TRBV6-3; CDR3nt: TGTGCCAGCAGTCCCTCGAGAGGGAACTATAATTCACCCCTCCACTTT; CDR3aa: CASSPSRGNYNSPLHF
j_gene: TRBJ1-6; abundance: -; d_gene: TRBD1; v_gene: TRBV18; CDR3nt: TGTGCCAGCTCACTAAGGGAGACAGGGGTGAATTCACCCCTCCACTTT; CDR3aa: CASSLRETGVNSPLHF
j_gene: TRBJ2-1; abundance: -; d_gene: TRBD2; v_gene: TRBV10-3; CDR3nt: TGTGCCATCAGTGACCAGACTAGCGGGGTCTACAATGAGCAGTTCTTC; CDR3aa: CAISDQTSGVYNEQFF
j_gene: TRBJ1-1; abundance: -; d_gene: -; v_gene: TRBV5-4; CDR3nt: TGTGCCAGCAGTTTAAACACTGAAGCTTTCTTT; CDR3aa: CASSLNTEAFF
j_gene: TRBJ2-5; abundance: -; d_gene: TRBD1; v_gene: TRBV5-8; CDR3nt: TGTGCCAGCAGCCGGGACAGCCAAGAGACCCAGTACTTC; CDR3aa: CASSRDSQETQYF
j_gene: TRBJ1-1; abundance: -; d_gene: -; v_gene: TRBV19; CDR3nt: TGTGCCAGTACCTACCCAGGGCGCGGTGAAGCTTTCTTT; CDR3aa: CASTYPGRGEAFF
j_gene: TRBJ1-1; abundance: -; d_gene: -; v_gene: TRBV9; CDR3nt: TGTGCCAGCAGCCCTCAGGTGGGGGGAGAAGCTTTCTTT; CDR3aa: CASSPQVGGEAFF